These 28 T cell receptor beta chains originate from one sample sequenced in a study of tumor-infiltrating lymphocytes in primary liver carcinoma. TCR beta cDNA was prepared out of roughly 0.45 ug total RNA by means of a constant-region primer. Construction of TCR beta libraries relied on three successive nested multiplex PCR rounds employing slightly modified ARM-PCR. Forward primers for TRBV1-TRBV30 and a C-beta reverse primer served the first two PCR rounds, at roughly 10 cycles each. TCRdb analysed the multiplex PCR reads with MiXCR anew, one entry per CDR3 protein. The table has 99,000 or so distinct CDR3 sequences, 55% to 70% seen once; the top ten hold over 9.5%. Unsorted bulk tissue (roughly 17-32 mg) underwent RNA and DNA co-extraction. The specimen was liver tumor tissue from sampling region 5. The subset is: tumor region T5, tumor centre. The origin of the receptors is a woman in her fifties or sixties with primary liver carcinoma and hepatitis B virus infection.

As to this clonotype: A read error may explain this, as a much larger clone is one base away. V usage is TRBV6-6 and J usage is TRBJ2-1, with 10 nucleotides matching TRBD2. CDR1 and CDR2 from the germline V gene are MNHNY and SVGAGI (reference sequence). The CDR3 is made up of 17 amino acids. The CDR3 DNA reads as TGTGCCGGCAGTTACTCGGGGCTAGCGGGAGTATACAATGAGCAGTTCTTC. It encodes CAGSYSGLAGVYNEQFF.

The V gene is TRBV6-1, the J gene TRBJ2-1; 7 nucleotides align to TRBD2. CDR3 length: 13 residues. CDR1 and CDR2 from the germline V gene are MNHNS and SASEGT. After removal of 10 bases from V and 13 bases from J, the junction contained 16 bases not matched to a gene. The CDR3 DNA reads as TGTGCCATAATTGGGCTAGCGGTGACCCATCAGTTCTTC. This codes for CAIIGLAVTHQFF.

This chain joins TRBV18 and TRBJ1-3; D is uncertain. The V end was cut by 0 bases, the J end by 4 bases, with 13 bases between. This CDR3 comprises 16 residues. Germline assignment: CDR1 KGHSH and CDR2 LQKENI. CDR3 protein: CASSPPNFLTGNTIYF. Written as DNA, the CDR3 is TGTGCCAGCTCACCACCCAACTTCCTGACGGGAAACACCATATATTTT.

The table lists this clonotype with a count of one. DNA for the CDR3: TGTACTAGCATCTCCTTAGGGCCAGGAACTAGCGGGAGGGTCTCGTATGGTCCCTACGAGCAGTACTTC. Translation: CTSISLGPGTSGRVSYGPYEQYF. The chain is built from TRBV11-2 and TRBJ2-7; 13 nucleotides line up with TRBD2. CDR3 length: 23 residues. Germline CDR1 is SGHAT and CDR2 is FQNNGV.

Remarks on this clonotype: A read error is possible here, since a much larger clone lies one base away. This chain links TRBV5-4 with TRBJ2-1; tentative D call: TRBD2 (5 bases). With 1 base removed from V and 6 bases from J, the gap between germline ends came to 8 bases. The germline CDR1 and CDR2 sequences are SGHNT and YYREEE (reference sequence). The CDR3 runs to 13 residues. The CDR3 DNA is TGTGCCAGCAGCTTGACCCGGGGCAATGAGCAGTTCTTC. Encoded protein: CASSLTRGNEQFF.

With respect to this clonotype: At one end the junction does not follow the germline gene, possibly because of a read error. V is TRBV11-1 and J is TRBJ2-1; 8 nucleotides align to TRBD2. Germline V CDR1 and CDR2: SGHAT, FQDESV (reference sequence). This CDR3 is built from 15 residues. The CDR3 spells CASTGPHVAGNEQFF. In DNA, the CDR3 is TGTGCCAGCACGGGCCCCCATGTAGCGGGAAATGAGCAGTTTTTC.

On this clonotype itself: The junction shows a germline mismatch at one end, possibly a read error. The chain couples TRBV10-2 to TRBJ2-1; tentative D call: TRBD2 (6 bases). Germline V gene data show CDR1 as WSHSY and CDR2 as SAAADI. The CDR3 contains 15 residues. The CDR3 DNA reads as TGCGCCAGCATTGAGTCGTCGGGCGGGAAGGGTGAGCAGTTCTTC. Its protein product is CASIESSGGKGEQFF.

With regard to this clonotype: It is likely a read error, because the conserved phenylalanine at the end of the CDR3 is missing. The genes are TRBV11-3 and TRBJ2-5, with D possibly being TRBD2 (6 bases). Germline V lookup: CDR1 SGHNT, CDR2 YENEEA. The CDR3 runs 19 residues. The CDR3 sequence is CASSSDMGTSSLTGETQYV. The CDR3 DNA is TGTGCAAGCAGCTCCGACATGGGAACTAGCAGTTTAACCGGAGAGACCCAGTACGTC.

Notes on this clonotype: Here the CDR3 omits its conserved ending phenylalanine or tryptophan, so a read error is the likely source. No DNA is shown, since the ends of the CDR3 on it are uncertain; the CDR3 is the one TCRdb lists. The J gene is TRBJ2-1, the V gene TRBV11-2; the table calls TRBD1, which could not be checked here. Germline values: CDR1 SGHAT, CDR2 FQNNGV. Ends included, the CDR3 has 13 residues. The CDR3 region is CASSLGQYNEQFL.

Regarding this clonotype: The conserved phenylalanine or tryptophan is not found at the CDR3 terminus, so this likely reflects a read error. This chain uses TRBV6-1 with TRBJ2-7, with D possibly matching TRBD1 (6 bases). CDR1 MNHNS and CDR2 SASEGT come from the germline V gene. The CDR3 has 15 amino acids. V shed 7 bases and J shed 0 bases, with 16 bases lying between them. CDR3 in DNA: TGTGCCAGCACTGCTCCGGACAGAGCCTCCTACGAGCAGTACATC. Translating it yields CASTAPDRASYEQYI.

Comment on this clonotype: Since a much larger clone is just one base distant, this may be a read error. The chain recombines TRBV2 with TRBJ2-7; no clear D. V lost 6 bases, J lost 5 bases, and 14 bases lay in between. The CDR3 totals 13 residues. Germline V CDR1 and CDR2: SNHLY, FYNNEI. CDR3 DNA: TGTGCCAGCAGGGGTGTAGGGTTCGACGAGCAGTACTTC. It translates to CASRGVGFDEQYF.

Turning to this clonotype: This is likely a read error, given that the CDR3 carries no conserved phenylalanine or tryptophan at its end. The CDR3 here is CASSFDSDQPQHI. CDR3 coding DNA: TGTGCCAGCAGTTTTGACAGCGATCAGCCCCAGCATATT. The chain has TRBV12-3 or TRBV12-4 and TRBJ1-5, with D possibly being TRBD1 (5 bases). This CDR3 has 13 amino acids. Trimming took off 3 bases at V and 5 bases at J, with 8 bases between the two ends.

Regarding this clonotype: At one end, the junction sequence differs from germline, possibly due to a read error. The chain combines TRBV29-1 with TRBJ2-3, with 8 bases fitting TRBD1. The CDR3 totals 11 residues. The germline V gene encodes CDR1 SQVTM and CDR2 ANQGSEA. CDR3 amino acids: CSVADRERLYF. In nucleotides, the CDR3 is TGTAGTGTGGCGGACAGGGAGAGACTGTATTTT.

In the case of this clonotype: A much larger clone lies one base from this, so it may be a read error. V usage is TRBV14 and J usage is TRBJ2-3, with D unresolved. V was shortened by 4 bases and J by 6 bases, with 11 bases between the two germline ends. The CDR3 length is 13 residues. Germline V gene lookup returns CDR1 SGHDN and CDR2 FVKESK. CDR3 sequence: CASSPFLVDTQYF. The CDR3 DNA is TGTGCCAGCAGCCCATTCCTGGTGGATACGCAGTATTTT.

This rearrangement joins TRBV11-2 to TRBJ2-5, with a tentative D call TRBD1 (5 bases). The V gene lost 5 bases and the J gene lost 8 bases, with 12 bases spanning the gap. The CDR3 is 12 residues long. Germline V lookup: CDR1 SGHAT, CDR2 FQNNGV. The CDR3 nucleotides are TGTGCCAGCAGCCACGTAGGGGAAACCCAGTACTTC. Its protein product is CASSHVGETQYF.

As concerns this clonotype: A much larger clone differs from this one at a single base, so this may be a read error. The genes are TRBV16 and TRBJ1-1, with D uncertain. Germline lookup yields CDR1 KGHSY and CDR2 FQNENV. The CDR3 runs 13 residues. The CDR3 sequence: CVSSQLVGPEAFF. CDR3 DNA sequence: TGTGTCAGCAGCCAATTGGTGGGCCCTGAAGCTTTCTTT.

As regards this clonotype: At one of its ends the junction is not consistent with the germline gene, which may arise from a read error. The chain couples TRBV10-3 to TRBJ2-1; 12 nucleotides line up with TRBD2. Germline CDR1 reads ENHRY; CDR2 reads SYGVKD. CDR3 length equals 16 residues. CDR3 amino acids: CATSEPGTGTSGQQFF. DNA of the CDR3: TGTGCCACCAGTGAGCCAGGGACTGGGACTAGCGGGCAGCAGTTCTTC.

Of note for this clonotype: A clone one base away is much larger, so this may be a read error. The J gene is TRBJ2-7, the V gene TRBV7-8, with 13 bases fitting TRBD2. Looked up from germline, CDR1 is SGHVS and CDR2 is FQNEAQ. V shed 5 bases, J shed 5 bases, and the junction held 6 bases outside the gene matches. The CDR3 extends over 15 amino acids. In DNA, the CDR3 is TGTGCCAGCAGCCAGTCGACTAGCGGGAGGCACGAGCAGTACTTC. It translates to CASSQSTSGRHEQYF. Based on the CDR3 plus reference TRBV7-8 and TRBJ2-7, the full variable domain is GAGVSQSPRYKVAKRGQDVALRCDPISGHVSLFWYQQALGQGPEFLTYFQNEAQLDKSGLPSDRFFAERPEGSVSTLKIQRTQQEDSAVYLCASSQSTSGRHEQYFGPGTRLTVT.

This chain connects TRBV6-5 to TRBJ1-2; TRBD1 matches at 8 bases. Germline assignment: CDR1 MNHEY and CDR2 SVGAGI. This CDR3 comprises 12 residues. Written as DNA, the CDR3 is TGTACTAGCAGAGGGTCCCAGGGGGCGGGCACCTTC. This translates into CTSRGSQGAGTF.

This clonotype is labeled as large (0.1 to 1%). The J gene is TRBJ2-1, the V gene TRBV11-2; weak D call: TRBD2 (5 bases). Germline V gene lookup returns CDR1 SGHAT and CDR2 FQNNGV. This CDR3 has 15 residues. Trimming removed 3 bases from V and 5 bases from J, with 14 bases in between. CDR3 DNA: TGTGCCAGCAGCTTGCCGGGATTATGGGACAATGAGCAGTTCTTC. Translated, it gives CASSLPGLWDNEQFF.

A word on this clonotype: This may come from a read error, since a much larger clone is one base off. The rearrangement joins TRBV5-1 to TRBJ2-1; 9 nucleotides agree with TRBD2. Germline-derived CDR1 and CDR2 are SGHRS and YFSETQ. The CDR3 loop spans 16 amino acids. The DNA for the CDR3 is TGCGCCAGCAGCTTGGTAGCGGGAGTCTCCTACAATGATCAGTTCTTC. Its protein product is CASSLVAGVSYNDQFF.

In its sample, this clonotype was seen many times. The rearrangement uses TRBV6-2 or TRBV6-3 and TRBJ2-1; D is uncertain. The CDR3 is 12 amino acids. Germline loops: CDR1 MNHEY, CDR2 SVGEGT. The V end lost 2 bases, the J end lost 8 bases, and 7 bases lay between the germline ends. This CDR3 reads CASSYNGDEQFF. The CDR3 nucleotides read TGTGCCAGCAGTTACAATGGGGATGAGCAGTTCTTC.

As to this clonotype: One base away lies a much larger clone, so this may be a sequencing read error. V usage is TRBV7-8 and J usage is TRBJ1-1; unclear D gene. Germline-derived CDR1 and CDR2 are SGHVS and FQNEAQ. The length of the CDR3 is 14 residues. CDR3 DNA sequence: TGTTCCAGCAGCTTAGTGGCAGCGAACACTGAAGCTTTCTTT. The encoded protein is CSSSLVAANTEAFF.

About this clonotype: The CDR3 carries no conserved terminal phenylalanine or tryptophan, so it likely arises from a read error. The V and J genes are TRBV2 and TRBJ2-5, with 8 bases aligning to TRBD1. The V and J ends lost 3 bases and 7 bases, in that order; junction bases with no gene match: 4. The CDR3 consists of 13 residues. CDR1 and CDR2 from the germline V gene are SNHLY and FYNNEI. The CDR3 region has the DNA TGTGCCAGCAGTGAGGACAGGGCTGGGACCCAGTACCTC. Protein: CASSEDRAGTQYL.

The chain is built from TRBV28 and TRBJ1-5; the D is unclear. Trimming took off 7 bases at V and 5 bases at J, with 24 bases between the two ends. Looked up from germline, CDR1 is MDHEN and CDR2 is SYDVKM. The CDR3 length is 17 residues. The chain's CDR3 is CASMFTPSMTHDQPQHF. The CDR3 nucleotides are TGTGCCAGCATGTTCACCCCTTCGATGACCCACGATCAGCCCCAGCATTTT.

Turning to this clonotype: One end of the junction fails to match germline, which may point to a read error. The V gene is TRBV7-9, the J gene TRBJ1-1; possibly TRBD1 for D (6 bases). The CDR3 contains 12 residues. Germline assignment: CDR1 SEHNR and CDR2 FQNEAQ (reference sequence). Here the CDR3 DNA reads TGTGCCAGCAACTTAGGGGGCACTGAAGCTTTCTTT. This sequence encodes CASNLGGTEAFF.

This clonotype was seen at least ten times. The rearrangement links TRBV4-2 to TRBJ2-1; 9 bases are shared with TRBD2. Germline V gene sequence: CDR1 LGHNA, CDR2 YNFKEQ. CDR3 length: 12 residues. Losses at the gene ends were 4 bases for V and 8 bases for J; bases not matched to a gene: 0. This CDR3 reads CASSRTSDEQFF. CDR3 bases: TGTGCCAGCAGCCGGACTAGCGATGAGCAGTTCTTC.

For this clonotype: It is likely a read error, because the conserved phenylalanine at the end of the CDR3 is missing. No DNA is shown, since the ends of the CDR3 on it are uncertain; the CDR3 is the one TCRdb lists. The chain is built from TRBV12-3 or TRBV12-4 and TRBJ2-7; no check of the table's D call, TRBD2, against the DNA was made. The CDR3 comprises 17 residues, both ends counted. The CDR3 loop reads CASSSDGGRARYYEQCL.